What follows describes a single T cell receptor (beta chain). The sample comes from a study of blood T cell repertoires in COVID-19. In the study overall: Both acute and convalescent COVID-19 samples were obtained from the United States, Italy and Spain. Sources were T cells, B-cell-depleted T cells, or PBMCs; the material itself was cDNA or gDNA.

TCRdb's copy holds only in-frame clones and misses some; the assay was immunoSEQ multiplex PCR. The sample consists of fewer than 70,000 clones, about 90% of them appearing once. V shed 4 bases and J 2 bases; nucleotides not matched to a gene: 0. Per the germline V gene, CDR1 is SGHTA and CDR2 is FQGNSA. The CDR3 loop spans 13 amino acids. The receptor was isolated from a human donor in a cohort sampled during active COVID-19. Sequenced input: peripheral blood. J is TRBJ2-7 and V is TRBV7-2, with 9 bases matching TRBD1. Here the CDR3 reads CASSWTGAYEQYF. In DNA form, the CDR3 reads TGTGCCAGCAGCTGGACAGGGGCCTACGAGCAGTACTTC.